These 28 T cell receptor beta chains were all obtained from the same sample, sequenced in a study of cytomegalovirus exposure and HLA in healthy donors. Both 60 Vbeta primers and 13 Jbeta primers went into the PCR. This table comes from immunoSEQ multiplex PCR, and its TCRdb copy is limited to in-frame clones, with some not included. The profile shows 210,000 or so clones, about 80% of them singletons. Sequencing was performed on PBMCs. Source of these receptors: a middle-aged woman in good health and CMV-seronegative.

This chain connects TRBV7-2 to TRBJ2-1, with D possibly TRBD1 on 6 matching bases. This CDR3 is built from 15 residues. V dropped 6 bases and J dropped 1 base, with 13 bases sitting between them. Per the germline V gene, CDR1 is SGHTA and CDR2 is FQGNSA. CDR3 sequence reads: CASRQRQESYNEQFF. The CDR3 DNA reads TGTGCCAGCAGGCAGCGACAGGAATCCTACAATGAGCAGTTCTTC.

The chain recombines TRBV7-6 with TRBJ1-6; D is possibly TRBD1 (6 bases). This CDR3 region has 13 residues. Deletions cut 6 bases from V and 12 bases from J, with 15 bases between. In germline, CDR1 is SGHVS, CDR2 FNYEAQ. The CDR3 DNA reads TGTGCCAGCAGTTCCGGACAGTTAGGACCCCTCCACTTT. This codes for CASSSGQLGPLHF.

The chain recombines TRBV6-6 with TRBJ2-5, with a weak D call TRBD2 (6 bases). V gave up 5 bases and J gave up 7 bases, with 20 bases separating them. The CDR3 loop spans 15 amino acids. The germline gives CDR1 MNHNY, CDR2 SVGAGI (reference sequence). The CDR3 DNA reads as TGTGCCAGCAGTACCTCCGGGACTCCTTCCCGGACCCAGTACTTC. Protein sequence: CASSTSGTPSRTQYF.

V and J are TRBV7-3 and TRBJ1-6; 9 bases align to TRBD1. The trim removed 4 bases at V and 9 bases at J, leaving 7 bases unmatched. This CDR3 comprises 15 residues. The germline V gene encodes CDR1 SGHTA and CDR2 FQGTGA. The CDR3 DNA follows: TGTGCCAGCAGCTCCACCACAGGGGGCCTTTCACCCCTCCACTTT. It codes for CASSSTTGGLSPLHF. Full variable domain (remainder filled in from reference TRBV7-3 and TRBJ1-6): GAGVSQTPSNKVTEKGKYVELRCDPISGHTALYWYRQSLGQGPEFLIYFQGTGAADDSGLPNDRFFAVRPEGSVSTLKIQRTERGDSAVYLCASSSTTGGLSPLHFGNGTRLTVT.

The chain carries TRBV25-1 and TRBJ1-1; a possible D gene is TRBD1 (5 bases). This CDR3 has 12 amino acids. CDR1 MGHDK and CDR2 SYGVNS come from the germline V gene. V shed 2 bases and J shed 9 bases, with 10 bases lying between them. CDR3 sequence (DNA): TGTGCCAGCAGTGAAGAACAGGTGAAAGCTTTCTTT. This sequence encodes CASSEEQVKAFF.

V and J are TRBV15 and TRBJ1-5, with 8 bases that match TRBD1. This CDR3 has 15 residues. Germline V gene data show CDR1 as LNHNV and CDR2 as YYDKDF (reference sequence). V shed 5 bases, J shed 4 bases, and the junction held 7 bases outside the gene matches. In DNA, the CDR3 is TGTGCCACCAGCTCCGAGACAGGGGAAAATCAGCCCCAGCATTTT. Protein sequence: CATSSETGENQPQHF.

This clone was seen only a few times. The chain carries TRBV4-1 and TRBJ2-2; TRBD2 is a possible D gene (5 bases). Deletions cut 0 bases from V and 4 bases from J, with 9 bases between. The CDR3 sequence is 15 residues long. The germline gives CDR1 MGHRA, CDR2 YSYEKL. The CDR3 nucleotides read TGCGCCAGCAGCCAAGATATTCGGGGCACCGGGGAGCTGTTTTTT. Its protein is CASSQDIRGTGELFF.

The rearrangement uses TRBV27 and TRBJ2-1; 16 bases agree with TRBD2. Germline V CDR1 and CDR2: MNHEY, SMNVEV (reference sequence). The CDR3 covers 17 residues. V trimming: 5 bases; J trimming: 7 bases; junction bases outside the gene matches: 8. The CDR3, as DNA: TGTGCCAGCAGTACACGGGGACTAGCGGGGGGGTGGAATGAGCAGTTCTTC. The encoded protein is CASSTRGLAGGWNEQFF.

CDR3 DNA: TGTGCCAGCAGACCGACAGGGCAGAACTATGGCTACACCTTC. Amino acid sequence: CASRPTGQNYGYTF. The gene calls are TRBV25-1 and TRBJ1-2; 7 positions agree with TRBD1. This CDR3 contains 14 residues. Germline-derived CDR1 and CDR2 are MGHDK and SYGVNS. With 6 bases clipped from V and 2 bases from J, the junction kept 6 bases outside the gene matches.

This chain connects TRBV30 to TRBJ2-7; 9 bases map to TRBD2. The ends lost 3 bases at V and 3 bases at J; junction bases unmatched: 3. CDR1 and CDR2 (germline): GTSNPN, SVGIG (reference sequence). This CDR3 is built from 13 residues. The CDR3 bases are TGTGCCTGGAGAGCTAGCGGGGTCTACGAGCAGTACTTC. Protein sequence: CAWRASGVYEQYF.

The CDR3 region is CASSAVGGLGTEAFF. The CDR3 DNA follows: TGTGCCAGCAGCGCCGTAGGAGGGCTGGGCACTGAAGCTTTCTTT. The chain couples TRBV9 to TRBJ1-1, with D hard to call. The V gene's germline CDR1 is SGDLS and CDR2 YYNGEE. V lost 3 bases, J lost 4 bases, and 16 bases lay in between. CDR3 length equals 15 residues.

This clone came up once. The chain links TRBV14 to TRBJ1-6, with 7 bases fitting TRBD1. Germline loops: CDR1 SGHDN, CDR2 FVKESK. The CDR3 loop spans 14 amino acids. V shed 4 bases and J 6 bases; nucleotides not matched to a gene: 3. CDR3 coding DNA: TGTGCCAGCAGCCTAGCAGGGGGTAATTCACCCCTCCACTTT. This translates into CASSLAGGNSPLHF.

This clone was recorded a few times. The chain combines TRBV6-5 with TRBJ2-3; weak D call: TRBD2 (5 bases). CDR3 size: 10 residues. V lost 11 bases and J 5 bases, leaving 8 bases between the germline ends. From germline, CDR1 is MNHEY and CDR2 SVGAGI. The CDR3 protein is CAVGGDTQYF. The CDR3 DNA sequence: TGTGCCGTAGGAGGAGATACGCAGTATTTT.

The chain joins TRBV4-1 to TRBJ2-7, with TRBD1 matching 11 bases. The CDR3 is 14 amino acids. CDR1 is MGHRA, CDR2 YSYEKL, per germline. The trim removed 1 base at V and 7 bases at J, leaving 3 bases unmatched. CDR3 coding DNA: TGCGCCAGCAGCCAAGCCCGGGACAGGGGGGAGCAGTACTTC. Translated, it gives CASSQARDRGEQYF.

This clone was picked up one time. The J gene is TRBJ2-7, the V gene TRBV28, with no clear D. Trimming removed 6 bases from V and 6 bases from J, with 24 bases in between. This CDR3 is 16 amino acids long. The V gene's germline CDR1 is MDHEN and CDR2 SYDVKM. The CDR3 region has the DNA TGTGCCAGCAGCCACTCTGGTCAGGCCCCCTCTCGCGAGCAGTACTTC. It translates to CASSHSGQAPSREQYF.

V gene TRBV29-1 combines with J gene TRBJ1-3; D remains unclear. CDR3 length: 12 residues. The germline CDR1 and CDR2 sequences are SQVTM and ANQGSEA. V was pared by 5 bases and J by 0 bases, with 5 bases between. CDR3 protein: CSVSGSGNTIYF. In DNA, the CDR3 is TGCAGCGTTTCGGGCTCTGGAAACACCATATATTTT.

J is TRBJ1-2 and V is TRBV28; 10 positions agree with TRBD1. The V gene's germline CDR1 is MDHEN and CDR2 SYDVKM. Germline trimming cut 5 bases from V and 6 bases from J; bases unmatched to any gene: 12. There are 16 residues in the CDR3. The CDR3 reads CASSPTPGQGMHGYTF. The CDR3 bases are TGTGCCAGCAGTCCCACACCGGGACAGGGGATGCATGGCTACACCTTC.

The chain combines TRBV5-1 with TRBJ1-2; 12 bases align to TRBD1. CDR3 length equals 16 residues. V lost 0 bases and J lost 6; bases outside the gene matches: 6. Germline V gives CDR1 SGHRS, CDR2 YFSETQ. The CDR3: CASSLVGTGGADGYTF. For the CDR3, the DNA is TGCGCCAGCAGCTTGGTGGGGACAGGGGGCGCGGATGGCTACACCTTC.

CDR3 loop: CASSTQGAFEQFF. CDR3 bases: TGTGCCAGCAGCACACAGGGGGCTTTTGAGCAGTTCTTC. The chain employs TRBV7-2 and TRBJ2-1; 9 bases line up with TRBD1. Germline V gene sequence: CDR1 SGHTA, CDR2 FQGNSA. The CDR3 consists of 13 residues. V was pared by 5 bases and J by 9 bases, with 5 bases of the junction left unmatched.

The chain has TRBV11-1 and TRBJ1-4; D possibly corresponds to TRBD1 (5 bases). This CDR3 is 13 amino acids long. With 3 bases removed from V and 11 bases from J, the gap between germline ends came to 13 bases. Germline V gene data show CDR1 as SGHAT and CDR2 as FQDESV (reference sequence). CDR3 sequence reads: CASSLGTGGKLFF. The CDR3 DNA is TGTGCCAGCAGCTTGGGAACGGGGGGGAAACTGTTTTTT.

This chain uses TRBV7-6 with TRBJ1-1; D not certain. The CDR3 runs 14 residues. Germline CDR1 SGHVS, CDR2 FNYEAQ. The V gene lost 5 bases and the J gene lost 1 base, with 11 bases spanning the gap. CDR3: CASSRGDENTEAFF. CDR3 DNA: TGTGCCAGCAGCCGGGGTGATGAGAACACTGAAGCTTTCTTT.

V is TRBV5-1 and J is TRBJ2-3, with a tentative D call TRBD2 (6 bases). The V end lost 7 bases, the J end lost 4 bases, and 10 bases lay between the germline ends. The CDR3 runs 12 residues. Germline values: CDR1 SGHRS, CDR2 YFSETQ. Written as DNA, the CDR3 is TGCGCCAGCGGGGGGTATGCAGATACGCAGTATTTT. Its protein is CASGGYADTQYF.

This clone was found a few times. CDR3 sequence reads: CASSSSRYNEQYF. CDR3 sequence (DNA): TGTGCCAGCAGCTCTTCCCGTTACAACGAGCAGTACTTC. The chain combines TRBV6-5 with TRBJ2-7, with D unresolved. This CDR3 contains 13 residues. V gave up 6 bases and J gave up 5 bases, with 14 bases separating them. The germline V gene has CDR1 MNHEY and CDR2 SVGAGI.

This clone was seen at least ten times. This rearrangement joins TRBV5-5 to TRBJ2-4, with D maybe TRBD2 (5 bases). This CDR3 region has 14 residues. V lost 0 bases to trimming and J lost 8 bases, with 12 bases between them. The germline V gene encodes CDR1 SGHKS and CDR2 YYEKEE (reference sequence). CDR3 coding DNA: TGTGCCAGCAGCTTGGACCCCGGAGGTTACATTCAGTACTTC. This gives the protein CASSLDPGGYIQYF.

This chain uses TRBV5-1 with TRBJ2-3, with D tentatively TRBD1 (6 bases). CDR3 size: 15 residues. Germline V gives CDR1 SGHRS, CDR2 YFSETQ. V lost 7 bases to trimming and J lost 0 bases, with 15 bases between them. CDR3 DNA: TGCGCCAGCGGATCGCAGGGGACAAGCACAGATACGCAGTATTTT. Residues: CASGSQGTSTDTQYF. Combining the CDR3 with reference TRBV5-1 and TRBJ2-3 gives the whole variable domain KAGVTQTPRYLIKTRGQQVTLSCSPISGHRSVSWYQQTPGQGLQFLFEYFSETQRNKGNFPGRFSGRQFSNSRSEMNVSTLELGDSALYLCASGSQGTSTDTQYFGPGTRLTVL.

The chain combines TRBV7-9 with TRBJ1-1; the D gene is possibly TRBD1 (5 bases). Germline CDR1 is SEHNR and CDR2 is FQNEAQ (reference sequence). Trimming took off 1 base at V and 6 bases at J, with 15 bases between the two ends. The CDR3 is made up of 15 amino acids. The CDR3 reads CASSLVPGGWAEAFF. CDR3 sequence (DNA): TGTGCCAGCAGCTTAGTTCCCGGGGGTTGGGCTGAAGCTTTCTTT.

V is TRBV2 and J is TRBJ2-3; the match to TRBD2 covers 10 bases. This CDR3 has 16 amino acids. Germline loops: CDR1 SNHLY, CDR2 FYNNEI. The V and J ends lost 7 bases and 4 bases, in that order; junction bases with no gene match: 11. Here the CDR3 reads CASNLVSGGQADTQYF. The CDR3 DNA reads TGTGCCAGCAATTTAGTTAGCGGGGGGCAGGCAGATACGCAGTATTTT.

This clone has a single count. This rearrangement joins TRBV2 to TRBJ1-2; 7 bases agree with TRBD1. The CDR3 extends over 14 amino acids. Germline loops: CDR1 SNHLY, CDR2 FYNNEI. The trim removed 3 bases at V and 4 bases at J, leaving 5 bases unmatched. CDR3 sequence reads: CASSDRGTAYGYTF. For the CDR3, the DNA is TGTGCCAGCAGTGATAGGGGGACAGCCTATGGCTACACCTTC.